This is a list of T cell receptor beta chains from one sample in a study of identical twins. TCRdb analysed the 5' RACE reads with MiXCR anew, one entry per CDR3 protein. This table has roughly 690,000 distinct CDR3 sequences, 21% appearing once. The data also belong to a second study, concerning T cells expressing NK-cell markers.

Source material: PBMCs. The receptor set was obtained from a woman aged 18-29 years in good health. The CDR3 runs from the conserved cysteine through the conserved F or W.

v_call	j_call	cdr3_aa
TRBV9	TRBJ2-7	CASSVALRSEQYF
TRBV10-2	TRBJ2-1	CASSERLASEQFF
TRBV5-6	TRBJ1-5	CASKKGSNQPQHF
TRBV29-1	TRBJ1-1	CSVSPGGFTEAFF
TRBV11-1	TRBJ2-1	CASRNGQGASQRSNEQFF
TRBV12-3/TRBV12-4	TRBJ2-7	CASSVPGTGNYEQYF
TRBV5-4	TRBJ2-2	CASSWGLASGELFF
TRBV5-1	TRBJ2-7	CASSLLQGAQEQYF
TRBV3-1	TRBJ1-1	CASSQGPGRNTEAFF
TRBV7-6	TRBJ2-1	CASSLEGREWFF
TRBV12-5	TRBJ2-1	CASRGLAGNLSYNEQFF
TRBV7-6	TRBJ2-7	CASSQGWSGSNSYEQYF
TRBV6-4	TRBJ2-3	CASSDSTSGGVDTQYF
TRBV7-9	TRBJ2-1	CASSLDPGLQFF
TRBV3-1	TRBJ2-2	CASSQLGNTGELFF
TRBV25-1	TRBJ1-6	CASSVSGTVLNSPLHF
TRBV5-1	TRBJ2-1	CASSFLAWGYEQFF
TRBV20-1	TRBJ2-1	CSARAWGHGFF
TRBV29-1	TRBJ1-1	CSVAGQGMNTEAFF
TRBV5-1	TRBJ2-1	CASSWPLAGGPSYNEQFF
TRBV7-9	TRBJ2-7	CASSLDTGTTGYEQYF
TRBV18	TRBJ2-7	CASSQPGTTYYYEQYF
TRBV29-1	TRBJ2-5	CSVGGNQETQYF
TRBV9	TRBJ2-3	CASSVGGRARDTQYF
TRBV20-1	TRBJ1-2	CSARYSHYGYTF
TRBV7-2	TRBJ2-3	CASGTYDTYTQYF
TRBV6-5	TRBJ1-2	CASSYSSGHHYGYTF
TRBV7-9	TRBJ2-7	CASSLSGATYEQYF
TRBV12-3/TRBV12-4	TRBJ2-2	CASRPGPRNTGELFF
TRBV6-5	TRBJ2-2	CASSYGTTNTGELFF
TRBV7-2	TRBJ1-1	CASSLEMRWDTEAFF
TRBV7-6	TRBJ2-3	CASSLTHTQYF
TRBV12-3/TRBV12-4	TRBJ2-1	CASSHGQGAYNEQFF
TRBV29-1	TRBJ2-3	CSVAAASDTQYF
TRBV12-3/TRBV12-4	TRBJ1-4	CASSLVSSNEKLFF
TRBV12-3/TRBV12-4	TRBJ2-4	CASSSLPTLTTKNIQYF
TRBV5-1	TRBJ2-5	CASSPDRGGSETQYF
TRBV29-1	TRBJ2-3	CSGLQGPDTQYF
TRBV5-1	TRBJ2-5	CASSRAQGDETQYF
TRBV20-1	TRBJ2-5	CSALHSYQETQYF